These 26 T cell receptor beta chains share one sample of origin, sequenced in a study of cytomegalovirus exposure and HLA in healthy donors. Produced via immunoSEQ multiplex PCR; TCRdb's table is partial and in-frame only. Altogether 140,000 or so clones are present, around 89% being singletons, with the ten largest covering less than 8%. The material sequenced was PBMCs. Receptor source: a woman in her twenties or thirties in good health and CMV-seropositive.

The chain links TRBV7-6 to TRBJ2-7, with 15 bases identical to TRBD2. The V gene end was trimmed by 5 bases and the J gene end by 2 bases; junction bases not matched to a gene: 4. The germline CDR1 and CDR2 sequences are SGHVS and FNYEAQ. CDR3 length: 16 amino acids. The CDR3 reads CASSPGTSGGTYEQYF. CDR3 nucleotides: TGTGCCAGCAGCCCCGGGACTAGCGGGGGGACCTACGAGCAGTACTTC.

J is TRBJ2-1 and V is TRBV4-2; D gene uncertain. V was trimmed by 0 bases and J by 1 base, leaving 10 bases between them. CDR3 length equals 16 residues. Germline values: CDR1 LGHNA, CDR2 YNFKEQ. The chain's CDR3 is CASSQEVPGSYNEQFF. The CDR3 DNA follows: TGTGCCAGCAGCCAAGAAGTCCCCGGGTCCTACAATGAGCAGTTCTTC.

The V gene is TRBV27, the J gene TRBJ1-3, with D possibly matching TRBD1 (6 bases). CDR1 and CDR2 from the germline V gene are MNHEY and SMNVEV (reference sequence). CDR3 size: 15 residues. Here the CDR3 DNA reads TGTGCAAGCGGGTCCACAGGGAGCTCTGGAAACACCATATATTTT. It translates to CASGSTGSSGNTIYF.

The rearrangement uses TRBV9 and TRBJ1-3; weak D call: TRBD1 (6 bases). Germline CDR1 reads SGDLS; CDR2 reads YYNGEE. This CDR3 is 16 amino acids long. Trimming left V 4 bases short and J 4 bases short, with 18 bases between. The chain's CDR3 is CASSSQTGLVGNTIYF. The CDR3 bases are TGTGCCAGCAGCTCGCAAACAGGGTTGGTCGGAAACACCATATATTTT. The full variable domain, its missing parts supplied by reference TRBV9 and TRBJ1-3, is DSGVTQTPKHLITATGQRVTLRCSPRSGDLSVYWYQQSLDQGLQFLIQYYNGEERAKGNILERFSAQQFPDLHSELNLSSLELGDSALYFCASSSQTGLVGNTIYFGEGSWLTVV.

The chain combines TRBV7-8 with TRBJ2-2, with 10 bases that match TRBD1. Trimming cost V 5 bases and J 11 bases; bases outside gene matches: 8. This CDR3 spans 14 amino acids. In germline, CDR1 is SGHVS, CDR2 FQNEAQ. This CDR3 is CASSMDRGFTELFF. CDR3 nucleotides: TGTGCCAGCAGCATGGACAGGGGGTTTACTGAGCTGTTTTTT. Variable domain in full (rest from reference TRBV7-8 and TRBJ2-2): GAGVSQSPRYKVAKRGQDVALRCDPISGHVSLFWYQQALGQGPEFLTYFQNEAQLDKSGLPSDRFFAERPEGSVSTLKIQRTQQEDSAVYLCASSMDRGFTELFFGEGSRLTVL.

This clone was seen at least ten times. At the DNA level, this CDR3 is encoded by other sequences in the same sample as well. The CDR3 sequence is CASSTQGLPNEKLFF. Here the CDR3 DNA reads TGTGCCAGCAGTACCCAGGGTCTCCCTAATGAAAAACTGTTTTTT. The J gene is TRBJ1-4, the V gene TRBV27; maybe TRBD1 (5 bases). Germline CDR1 and CDR2: MNHEY and SMNVEV (reference sequence). This CDR3 contains 15 residues. Trimming cost V 5 bases and J 3 bases, with 13 bases left between them.

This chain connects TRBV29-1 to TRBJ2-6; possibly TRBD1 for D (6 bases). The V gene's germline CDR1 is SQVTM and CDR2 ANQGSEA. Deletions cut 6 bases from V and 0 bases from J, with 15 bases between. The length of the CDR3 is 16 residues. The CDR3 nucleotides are TGCAGCGTGGGTCCGGGACACCACTCTGGGGCCAACGTCCTGACTTTC. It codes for CSVGPGHHSGANVLTF.

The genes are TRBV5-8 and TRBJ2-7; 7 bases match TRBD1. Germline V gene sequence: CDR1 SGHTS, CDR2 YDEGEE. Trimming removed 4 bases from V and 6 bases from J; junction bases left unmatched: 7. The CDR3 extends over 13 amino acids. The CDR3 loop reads CASSPDRVGEQYF. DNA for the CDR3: TGTGCCAGCAGCCCTGACAGGGTGGGCGAGCAGTACTTC.

CDR3 residues: CATSRRIGRGNTEAFF. The DNA for the CDR3 is TGTGCCACCAGCCGACGCATAGGAAGGGGAAACACTGAAGCTTTCTTT. The V and J genes are TRBV15 and TRBJ1-1; a possible D gene is TRBD1 (5 bases). Trimming left V 5 bases short and J 2 bases short, with 18 bases between. Germline V CDR1 and CDR2: LNHNV, YYDKDF (reference sequence). This CDR3 contains 16 residues.

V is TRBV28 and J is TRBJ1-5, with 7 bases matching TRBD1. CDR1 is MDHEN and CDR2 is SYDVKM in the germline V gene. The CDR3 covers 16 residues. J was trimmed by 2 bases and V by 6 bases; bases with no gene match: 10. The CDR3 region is CASRLLTGNRNQPQHF. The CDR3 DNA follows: TGTGCCAGCAGACTATTGACAGGGAATCGCAATCAGCCCCAGCATTTT.

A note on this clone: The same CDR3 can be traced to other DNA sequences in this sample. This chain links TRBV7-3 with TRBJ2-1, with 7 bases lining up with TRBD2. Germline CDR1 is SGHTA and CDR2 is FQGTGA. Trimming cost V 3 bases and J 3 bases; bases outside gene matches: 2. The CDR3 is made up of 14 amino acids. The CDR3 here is CASSLGGGYNEQFF. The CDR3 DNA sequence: TGTGCCAGCAGCTTGGGCGGGGGCTACAATGAGCAGTTCTTC.

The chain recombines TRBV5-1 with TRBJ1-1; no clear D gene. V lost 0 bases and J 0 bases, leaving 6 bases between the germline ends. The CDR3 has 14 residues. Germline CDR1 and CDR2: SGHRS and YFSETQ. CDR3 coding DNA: TGCGCCAGCAGCTTGGGTACGGTGAACACTGAAGCTTTCTTT. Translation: CASSLGTVNTEAFF.

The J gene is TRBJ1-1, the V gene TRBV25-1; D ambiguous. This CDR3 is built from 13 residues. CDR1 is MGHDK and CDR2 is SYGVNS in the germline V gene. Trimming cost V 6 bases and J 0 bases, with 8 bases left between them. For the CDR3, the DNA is TGTGCCAGCAGGAGGCTGCTGAACACTGAAGCTTTCTTT. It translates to CASRRLLNTEAFF.

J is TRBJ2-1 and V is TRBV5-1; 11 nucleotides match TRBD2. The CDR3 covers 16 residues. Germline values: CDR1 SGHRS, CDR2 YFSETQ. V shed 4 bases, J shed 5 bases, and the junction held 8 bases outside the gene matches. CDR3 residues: CASSPSSGRSHNEQFF. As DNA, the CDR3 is TGCGCCAGCAGCCCTTCTAGCGGGAGGTCCCACAATGAGCAGTTCTTC.

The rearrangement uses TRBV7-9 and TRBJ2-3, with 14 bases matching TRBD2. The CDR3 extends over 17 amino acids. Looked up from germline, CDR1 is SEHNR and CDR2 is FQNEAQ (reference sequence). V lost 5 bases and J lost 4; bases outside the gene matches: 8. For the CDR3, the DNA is TGTGCCAGCAGCCCGGGACTAGCGGGAGCGTTGTCAGATACGCAGTATTTT. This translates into CASSPGLAGALSDTQYF.

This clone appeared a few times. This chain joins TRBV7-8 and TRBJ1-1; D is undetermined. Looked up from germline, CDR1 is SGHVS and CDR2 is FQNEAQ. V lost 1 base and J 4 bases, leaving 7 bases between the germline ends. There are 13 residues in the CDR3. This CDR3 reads CASSLEPSTEAFF. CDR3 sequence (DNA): TGTGCCAGCAGCTTAGAACCCAGCACTGAAGCTTTCTTT. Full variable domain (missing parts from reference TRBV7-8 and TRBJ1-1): GAGVSQSPRYKVAKRGQDVALRCDPISGHVSLFWYQQALGQGPEFLTYFQNEAQLDKSGLPSDRFFAERPEGSVSTLKIQRTQQEDSAVYLCASSLEPSTEAFFGQGTRLTVV.

The CDR3 loop reads CASSPGLAGDEQYF. In DNA form, the CDR3 reads TGCGCCAGCAGCCCGGGACTAGCGGGAGACGAGCAGTACTTC. The gene calls are TRBV5-1 and TRBJ2-7, with 14 bases lining up with TRBD2. The CDR3 length is 14 residues. With 4 bases clipped from V and 5 bases from J, the junction kept 2 bases outside the gene matches. CDR1 SGHRS and CDR2 YFSETQ come from the germline V gene.

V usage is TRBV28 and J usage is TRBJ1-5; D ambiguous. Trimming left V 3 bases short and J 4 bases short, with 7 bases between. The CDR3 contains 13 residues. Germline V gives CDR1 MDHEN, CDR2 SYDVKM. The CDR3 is CASSFALNQPQHF. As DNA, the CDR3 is TGTGCCAGCAGTTTTGCGCTAAATCAGCCCCAGCATTTT.

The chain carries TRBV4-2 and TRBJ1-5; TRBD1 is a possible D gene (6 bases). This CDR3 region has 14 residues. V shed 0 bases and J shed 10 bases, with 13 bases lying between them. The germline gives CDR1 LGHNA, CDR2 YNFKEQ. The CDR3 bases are TGTGCCAGCAGCCAAGAAGCACAGGGTCTTCCCCAGCATTTT. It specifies CASSQEAQGLPQHF.

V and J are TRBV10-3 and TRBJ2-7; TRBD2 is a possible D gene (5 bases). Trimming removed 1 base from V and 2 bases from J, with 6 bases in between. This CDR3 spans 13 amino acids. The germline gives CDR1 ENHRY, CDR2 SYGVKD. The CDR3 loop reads CAISEWGAYEQYF. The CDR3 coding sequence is TGTGCCATCAGTGAGTGGGGAGCCTACGAGCAGTACTTC.

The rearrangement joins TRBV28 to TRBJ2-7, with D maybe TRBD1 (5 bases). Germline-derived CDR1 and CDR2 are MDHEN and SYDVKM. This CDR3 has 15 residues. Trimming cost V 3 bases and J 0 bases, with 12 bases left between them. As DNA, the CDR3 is TGTGCCAGCAGTTTTGCAGGGTCAACCTCCTACGAGCAGTACTTC. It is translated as CASSFAGSTSYEQYF.

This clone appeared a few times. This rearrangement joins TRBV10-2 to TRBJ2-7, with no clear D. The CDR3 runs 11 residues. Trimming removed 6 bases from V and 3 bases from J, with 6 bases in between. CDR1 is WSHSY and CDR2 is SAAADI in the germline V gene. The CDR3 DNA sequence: TGCGCCAGCAGGACGGGCTACGAGCAGTACTTC. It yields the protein CASRTGYEQYF.

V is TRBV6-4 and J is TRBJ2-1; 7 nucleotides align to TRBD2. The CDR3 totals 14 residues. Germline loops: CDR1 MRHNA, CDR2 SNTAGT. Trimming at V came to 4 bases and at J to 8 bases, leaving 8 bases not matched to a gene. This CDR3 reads CASSVGEGGYEQFF. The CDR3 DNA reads TGTGCCAGCAGTGTGGGCGAGGGAGGGTATGAGCAGTTCTTC.

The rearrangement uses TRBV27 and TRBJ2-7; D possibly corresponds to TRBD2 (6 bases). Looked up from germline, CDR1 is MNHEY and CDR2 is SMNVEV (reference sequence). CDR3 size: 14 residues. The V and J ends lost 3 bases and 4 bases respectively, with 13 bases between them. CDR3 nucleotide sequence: TGTGCCAGCAGTTTTGCGGGACTCGCTTACGAGCAGTACTTC. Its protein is CASSFAGLAYEQYF.

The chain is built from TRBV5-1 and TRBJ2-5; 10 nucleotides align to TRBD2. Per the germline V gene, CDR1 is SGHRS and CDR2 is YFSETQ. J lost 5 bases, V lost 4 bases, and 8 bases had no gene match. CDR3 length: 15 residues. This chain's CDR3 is CASSPTLAGVETQYF. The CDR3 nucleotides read TGCGCCAGCAGCCCCACTCTAGCGGGGGTTGAGACCCAGTACTTC. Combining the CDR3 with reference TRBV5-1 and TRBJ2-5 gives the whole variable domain KAGVTQTPRYLIKTRGQQVTLSCSPISGHRSVSWYQQTPGQGLQFLFEYFSETQRNKGNFPGRFSGRQFSNSRSEMNVSTLELGDSALYLCASSPTLAGVETQYFGPGTRLLVL.

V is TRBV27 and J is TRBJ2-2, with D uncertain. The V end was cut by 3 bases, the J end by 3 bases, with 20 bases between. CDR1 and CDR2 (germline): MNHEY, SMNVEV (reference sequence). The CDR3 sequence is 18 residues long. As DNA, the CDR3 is TGTGCCAGCAGTTTTATTCCCCCCCGGAGCGCCCACACCGGGGAGCTGTTTTTT. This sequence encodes CASSFIPPRSAHTGELFF.